This paragraph covers one T cell receptor (beta chain) sequence. V shed 6 bases and J 8 bases; nucleotides not matched to a gene: 7. CDR3 length equals 13 residues. This entry belongs to a study of CD8 T cells in Susac syndrome. A quantity of about 0.5 to 1 ug RNA underwent reverse transcription using random hexamers. An immunoSEQ multiplex PCR generated amplified TCR beta CDR3 products spanning 54 Vbeta and 13 Jbeta. Via MiXCR, TCRdb re-called the immunoSEQ multiplex PCR reads, giving one row per CDR3 protein. The sample includes more than 250,000 distinct CDR3 sequences, about 90% of them seen just once.

The chain has TRBV12-3 or TRBV12-4 and TRBJ1-2; TRBD1 aligns across 9 bases. The sequenced material came from CD4+ T cells from PBMCs. The TCR originated in a human donor with multiple sclerosis. DNA for the CDR3: TGTGCCAGCAGCCGCGACAGGGGGAGCGGCTACACCTTC. Protein sequence: CASSRDRGSGYTF.